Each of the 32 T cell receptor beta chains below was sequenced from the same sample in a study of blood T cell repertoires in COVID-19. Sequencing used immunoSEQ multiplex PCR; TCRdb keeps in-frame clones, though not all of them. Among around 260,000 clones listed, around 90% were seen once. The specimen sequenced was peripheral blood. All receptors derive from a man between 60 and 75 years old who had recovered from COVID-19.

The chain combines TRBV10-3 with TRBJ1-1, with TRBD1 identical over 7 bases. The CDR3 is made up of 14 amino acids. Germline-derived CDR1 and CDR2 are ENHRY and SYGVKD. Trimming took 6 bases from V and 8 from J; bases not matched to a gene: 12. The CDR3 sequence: CAISPGTEFYEAFF. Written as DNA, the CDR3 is TGTGCCATCAGCCCCGGGACAGAATTTTACGAAGCTTTCTTT.

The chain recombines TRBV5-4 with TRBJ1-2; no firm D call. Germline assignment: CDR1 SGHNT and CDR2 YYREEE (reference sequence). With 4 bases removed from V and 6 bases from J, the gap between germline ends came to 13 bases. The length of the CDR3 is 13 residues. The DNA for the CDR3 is TGTGCCAGCAGCAGCAGGTTGACGGATGGCTACACCTTC. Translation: CASSSRLTDGYTF.

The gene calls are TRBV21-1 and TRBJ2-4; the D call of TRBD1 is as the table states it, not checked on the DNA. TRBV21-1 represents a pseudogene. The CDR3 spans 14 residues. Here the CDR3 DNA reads TGTGCCAGCAGCGGCAGGGGATCCAAAAACATTCAGTACTTC. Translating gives CASSGRGSKNIQYF.

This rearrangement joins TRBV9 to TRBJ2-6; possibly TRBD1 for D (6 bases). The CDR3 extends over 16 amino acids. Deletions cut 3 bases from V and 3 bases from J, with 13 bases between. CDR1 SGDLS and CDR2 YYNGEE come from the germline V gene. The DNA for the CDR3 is TGTGCCAGCAGCGCTCACAGGGTGAGTGGGGCCAACGTCCTGACTTTC. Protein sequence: CASSAHRVSGANVLTF.

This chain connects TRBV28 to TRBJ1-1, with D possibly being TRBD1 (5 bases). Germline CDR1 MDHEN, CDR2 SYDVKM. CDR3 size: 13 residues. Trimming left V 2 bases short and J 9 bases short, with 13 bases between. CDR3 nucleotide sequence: TGTGCCAGCAGTTTAGCAGGGCAGTGGAAAGCTTTCTTT. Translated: CASSLAGQWKAFF.

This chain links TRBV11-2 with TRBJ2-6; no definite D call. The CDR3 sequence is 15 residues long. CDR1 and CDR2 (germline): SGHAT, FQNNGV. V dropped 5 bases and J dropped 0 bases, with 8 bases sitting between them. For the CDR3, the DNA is TGTGCCAGCAGCATCGTCGGCTCTGGGGCCAACGTCCTGACTTTC. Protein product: CASSIVGSGANVLTF.

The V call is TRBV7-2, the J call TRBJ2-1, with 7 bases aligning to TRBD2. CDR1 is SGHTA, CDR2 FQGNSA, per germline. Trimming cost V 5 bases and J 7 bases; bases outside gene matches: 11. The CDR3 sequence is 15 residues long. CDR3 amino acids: CASSRMSGTPNEQFF. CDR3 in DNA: TGTGCCAGCAGCCGGATGAGCGGGACTCCTAATGAGCAGTTCTTC.

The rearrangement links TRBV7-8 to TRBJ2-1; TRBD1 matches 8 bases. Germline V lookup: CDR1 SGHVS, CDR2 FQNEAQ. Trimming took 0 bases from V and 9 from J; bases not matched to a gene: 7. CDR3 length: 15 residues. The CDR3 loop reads CASSLAGQGGSEQFF. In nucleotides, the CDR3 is TGTGCCAGCAGCTTAGCCGGACAGGGAGGTAGTGAGCAGTTCTTC.

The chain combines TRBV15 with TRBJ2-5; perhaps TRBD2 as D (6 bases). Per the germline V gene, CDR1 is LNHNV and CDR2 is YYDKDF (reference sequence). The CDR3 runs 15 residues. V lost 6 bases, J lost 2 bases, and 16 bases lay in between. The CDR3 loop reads CATSRGGVGQETQYF. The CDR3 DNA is TGTGCCACCAGTCGTGGCGGGGTGGGTCAAGAGACCCAGTACTTC.

CDR3 DNA sequence: TGTGCCAGCAGCCCACGGACATCTCTTAACTATGGCTACACCTTC. It specifies CASSPRTSLNYGYTF. The rearrangement joins TRBV5-6 to TRBJ1-2; tentatively, D is TRBD1 (5 bases). This CDR3 is 15 amino acids long. Germline V gene lookup returns CDR1 SGHDT and CDR2 YYEEEE. V was pared by 4 bases and J by 1 base, with 14 bases between.

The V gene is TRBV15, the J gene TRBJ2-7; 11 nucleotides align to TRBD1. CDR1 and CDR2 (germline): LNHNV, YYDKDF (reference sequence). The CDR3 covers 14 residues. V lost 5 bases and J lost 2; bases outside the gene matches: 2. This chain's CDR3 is CATSGTGGTYEQYF. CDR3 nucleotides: TGTGCCACCAGCGGGACAGGGGGAACCTACGAGCAGTACTTC.

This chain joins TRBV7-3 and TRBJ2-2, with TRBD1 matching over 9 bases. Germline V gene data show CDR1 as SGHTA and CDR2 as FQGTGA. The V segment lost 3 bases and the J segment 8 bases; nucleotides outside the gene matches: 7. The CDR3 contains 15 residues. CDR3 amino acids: CASSFTGGLGGELFF. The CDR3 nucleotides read TGTGCCAGCAGCTTCACAGGGGGCCTGGGTGGGGAGCTGTTTTTT. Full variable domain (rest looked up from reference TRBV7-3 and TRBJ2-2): GAGVSQTPSNKVTEKGKYVELRCDPISGHTALYWYRQSLGQGPEFLIYFQGTGAADDSGLPNDRFFAVRPEGSVSTLKIQRTERGDSAVYLCASSFTGGLGGELFFGEGSRLTVL.

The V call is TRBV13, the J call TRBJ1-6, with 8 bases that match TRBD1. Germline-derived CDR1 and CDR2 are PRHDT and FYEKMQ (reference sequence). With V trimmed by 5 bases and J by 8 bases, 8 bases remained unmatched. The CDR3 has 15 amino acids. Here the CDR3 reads CASSIRTGKDSPLHF. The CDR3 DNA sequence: TGTGCCAGCAGCATAAGGACAGGGAAGGATTCACCCCTCCACTTT.

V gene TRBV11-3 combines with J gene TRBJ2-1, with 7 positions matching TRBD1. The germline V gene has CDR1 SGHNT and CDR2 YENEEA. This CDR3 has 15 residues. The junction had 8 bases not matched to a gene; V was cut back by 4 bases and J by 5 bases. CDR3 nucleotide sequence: TGTGCCAGCAGCTGGGACAGACAAACTCACAATGAGCAGTTCTTC. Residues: CASSWDRQTHNEQFF.

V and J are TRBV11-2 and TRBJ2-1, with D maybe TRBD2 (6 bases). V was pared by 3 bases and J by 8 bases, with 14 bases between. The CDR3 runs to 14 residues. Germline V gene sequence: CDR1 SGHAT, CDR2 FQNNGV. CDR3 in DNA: TGTGCCAGCAGCTTTGGCGGGGCAGGGTATGAGCAGTTCTTC. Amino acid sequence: CASSFGGAGYEQFF.

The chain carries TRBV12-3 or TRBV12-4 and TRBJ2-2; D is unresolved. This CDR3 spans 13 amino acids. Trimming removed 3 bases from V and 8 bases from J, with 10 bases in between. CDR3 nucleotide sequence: TGTGCCAGCAGTTTCTTCCCGACTGGGGAGCTGTTTTTT. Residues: CASSFFPTGELFF.

CDR3 DNA sequence: TGTGCCAGTAGCTCCCCGGGACAGGGAACATACGAGCAGTACTTC. Its translation is CASSSPGQGTYEQYF. The rearrangement uses TRBV19 and TRBJ2-7; 9 bases map to TRBD1. With 6 bases clipped from V and 4 bases from J, the junction kept 10 bases outside the gene matches. Per the germline V gene, CDR1 is LNHDA and CDR2 is SQIVND (reference sequence). CDR3 size: 15 residues.

CDR3 region: CASRLINEQFF. The CDR3 DNA reads TGTGCCAGCAGACTGATAAATGAGCAGTTCTTC. The chain recombines TRBV12-3 or TRBV12-4 with TRBJ2-1; D gene unclear. The CDR3 runs to 11 residues. With 6 bases removed from V and 7 bases from J, the gap between germline ends came to 7 bases.

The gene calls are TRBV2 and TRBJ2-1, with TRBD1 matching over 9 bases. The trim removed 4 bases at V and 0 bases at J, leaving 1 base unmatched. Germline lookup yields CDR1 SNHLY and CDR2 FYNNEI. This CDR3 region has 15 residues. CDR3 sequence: CASSADRGSYNEQFF. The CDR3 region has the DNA TGTGCCAGCAGTGCGGACAGGGGCTCCTACAATGAGCAGTTCTTC.

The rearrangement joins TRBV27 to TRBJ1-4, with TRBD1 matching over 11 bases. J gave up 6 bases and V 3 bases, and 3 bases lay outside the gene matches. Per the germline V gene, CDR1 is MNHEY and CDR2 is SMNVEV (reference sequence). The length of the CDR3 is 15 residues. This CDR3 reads CASSFLGQGDEKLFF. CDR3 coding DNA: TGTGCCAGCAGTTTCTTGGGACAGGGGGATGAAAAACTGTTTTTT.

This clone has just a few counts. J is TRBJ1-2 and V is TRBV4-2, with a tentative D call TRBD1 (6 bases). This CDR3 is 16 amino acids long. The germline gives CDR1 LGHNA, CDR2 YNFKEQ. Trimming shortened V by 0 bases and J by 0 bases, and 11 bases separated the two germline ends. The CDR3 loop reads CASSQDRDTSNYGYTF. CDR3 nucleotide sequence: TGTGCCAGCAGCCAAGACCGGGACACATCTAACTATGGCTACACCTTC.

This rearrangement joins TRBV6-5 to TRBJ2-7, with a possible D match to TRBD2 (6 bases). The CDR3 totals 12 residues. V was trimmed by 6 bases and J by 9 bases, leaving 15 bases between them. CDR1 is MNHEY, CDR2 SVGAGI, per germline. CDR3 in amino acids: CASRGGGRGQYF. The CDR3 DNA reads TGTGCCAGCAGGGGTGGAGGGCGAGGGCAGTACTTC.

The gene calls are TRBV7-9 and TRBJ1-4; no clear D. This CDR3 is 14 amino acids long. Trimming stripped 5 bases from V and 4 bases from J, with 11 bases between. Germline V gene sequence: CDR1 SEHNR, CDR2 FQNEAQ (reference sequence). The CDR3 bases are TGTGCCAGCAGCGAGAGATCGCTTAATGAAAAACTGTTTTTT. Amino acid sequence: CASSERSLNEKLFF.

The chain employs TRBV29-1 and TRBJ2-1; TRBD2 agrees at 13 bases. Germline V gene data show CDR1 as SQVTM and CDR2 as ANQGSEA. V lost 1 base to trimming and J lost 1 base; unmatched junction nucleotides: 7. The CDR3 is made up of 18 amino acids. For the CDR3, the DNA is TGCAGCGTTGAAGCACTAGCGGGGGGGCCGATGTCCTACAATGAGCAGTTCTTC. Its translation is CSVEALAGGPMSYNEQFF.

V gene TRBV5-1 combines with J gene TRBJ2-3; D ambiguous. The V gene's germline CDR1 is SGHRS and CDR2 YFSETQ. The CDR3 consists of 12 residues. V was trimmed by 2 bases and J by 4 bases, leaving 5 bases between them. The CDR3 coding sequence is TGCGCCAGCAGCTTCAACTCAGATACGCAGTATTTT. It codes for CASSFNSDTQYF.

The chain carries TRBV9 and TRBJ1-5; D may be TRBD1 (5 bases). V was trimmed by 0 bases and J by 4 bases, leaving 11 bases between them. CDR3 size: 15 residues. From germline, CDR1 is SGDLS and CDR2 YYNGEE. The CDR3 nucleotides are TGTGCCAGCAGCGTAGGGGGGAGGGTTAATCAGCCCCAGCATTTT. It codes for CASSVGGRVNQPQHF.

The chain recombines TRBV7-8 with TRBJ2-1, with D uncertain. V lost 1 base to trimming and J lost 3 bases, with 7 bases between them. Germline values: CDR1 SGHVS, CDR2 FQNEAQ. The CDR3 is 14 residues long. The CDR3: CASSLGPDYNEQFF. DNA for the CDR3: TGTGCCAGCAGCTTAGGTCCAGACTACAATGAGCAGTTCTTC. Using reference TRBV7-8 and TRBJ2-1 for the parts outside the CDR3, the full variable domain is GAGVSQSPRYKVAKRGQDVALRCDPISGHVSLFWYQQALGQGPEFLTYFQNEAQLDKSGLPSDRFFAERPEGSVSTLKIQRTQQEDSAVYLCASSLGPDYNEQFFGPGTRLTVL.

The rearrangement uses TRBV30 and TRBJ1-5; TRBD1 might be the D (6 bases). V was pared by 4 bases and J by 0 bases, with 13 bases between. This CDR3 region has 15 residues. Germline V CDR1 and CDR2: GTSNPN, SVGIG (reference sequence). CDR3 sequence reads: CAWTAQGPSNQPQHF. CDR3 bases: TGTGCCTGGACTGCACAGGGACCTAGCAATCAGCCCCAGCATTTT. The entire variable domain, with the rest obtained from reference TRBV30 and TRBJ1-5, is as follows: SQTIHQWPATLVQPVGSPLSLECTVEGTSNPNLYWYRQAAGRGLQLLFYSVGIGQISSEVPQNLSASRPQDRQFILSSKKLLLSDSGFYLCAWTAQGPSNQPQHFGDGTRLSIL.

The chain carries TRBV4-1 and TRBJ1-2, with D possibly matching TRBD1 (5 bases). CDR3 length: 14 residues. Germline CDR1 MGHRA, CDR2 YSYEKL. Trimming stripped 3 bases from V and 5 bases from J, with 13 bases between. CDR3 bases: TGCGCCAGCAGCCACGCCTTACAGGAGTATGGCTACACCTTC. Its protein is CASSHALQEYGYTF.

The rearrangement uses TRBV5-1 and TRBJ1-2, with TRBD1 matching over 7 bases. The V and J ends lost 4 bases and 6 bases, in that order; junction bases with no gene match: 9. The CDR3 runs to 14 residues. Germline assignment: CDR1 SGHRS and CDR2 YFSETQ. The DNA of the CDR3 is TGCGCCAGCAGCGGAACAGGGGCCGCGGATGGCTACACCTTC. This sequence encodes CASSGTGAADGYTF. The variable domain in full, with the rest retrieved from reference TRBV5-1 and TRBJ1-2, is KAGVTQTPRYLIKTRGQQVTLSCSPISGHRSVSWYQQTPGQGLQFLFEYFSETQRNKGNFPGRFSGRQFSNSRSEMNVSTLELGDSALYLCASSGTGAADGYTFGSGTRLTVV.

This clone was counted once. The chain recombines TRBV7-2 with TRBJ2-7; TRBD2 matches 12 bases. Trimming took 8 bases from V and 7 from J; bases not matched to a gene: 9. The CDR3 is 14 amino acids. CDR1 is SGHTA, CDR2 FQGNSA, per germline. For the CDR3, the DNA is TGTGCCAGCGGGACTAGCGGGTCCGGCGGGGAGCAGTACTTC. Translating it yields CASGTSGSGGEQYF.

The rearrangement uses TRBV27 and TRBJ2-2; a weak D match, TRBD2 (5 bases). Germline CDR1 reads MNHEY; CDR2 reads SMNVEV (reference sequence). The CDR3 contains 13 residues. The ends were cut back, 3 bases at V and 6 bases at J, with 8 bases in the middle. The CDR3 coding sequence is TGTGCCAGCAGTTTCGGGGTCTCCGGGGAGCTGTTTTTT. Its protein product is CASSFGVSGELFF.